This T cell receptor beta chain derives from a study of cytomegalovirus exposure and HLA in healthy donors. Study details: Earlier, 95 million to 120 million unique TCR beta sequences were recovered from 170 million or so T cells by an analysis. General observations from the study: One later analysis reportedly identified an Asian-associated ancestry cluster that showed fewer N-insertions than the approximately 700-donor mean.

Details on this clone: Its antigen remains unknown.

Germline values: CDR1 SEHNR, CDR2 FQNEAQ (reference sequence). V shed 2 bases, J shed 5 bases, and the junction held 8 bases outside the gene matches. CDR3 length: 15 amino acids. Primers for the PCR totalled 60 Vbeta and 13 Jbeta. Assay used: immunoSEQ multiplex PCR; TCRdb lists only in-frame clones, some missing. The sample shows some 180,000 clones, just over 75% of them seen only once. This sequence joins TRBV7-9 and TRBJ2-5; 7 bases match TRBD2. The clonotype was recovered from a woman aged 60-70 years in good health and CMV-seropositive. The sample was PBMCs. The DNA for the CDR3 is TGTGCCAGCAGCTTAAGGAGCGGGGAGGCTGAGACCCAGTACTTC. Protein product: CASSLRSGEAETQYF.